This record looks at one T cell receptor beta chain sequence and its context. Per the authors' pipeline: Amplifying reference gene primers gave estimates of nucleated cell counts. The repertoire was sequenced with immunoSEQ multiplex PCR; TCRdb's copy has only in-frame clones and lacks some. From that table come the V and J calls and clone size; the DNA was used to work out D and trimming. The sample carries 180,000 or so clones, 86% recorded once. The CDR3 contains 15 residues. Trimming removed 5 bases at V and 4 bases at J, with 14 bases between. Germline V gene data show CDR1 as SGHTA and CDR2 as FQGNSA. The data were taken from a study of blood T cell repertoires in COVID-19. Overall study: Nucleic acid was either cDNA or gDNA, and it came from T cells, B-cell-depleted T cells, or PBMCs.

This rearrangement joins TRBV7-2 to TRBJ2-2, with TRBD2 as a possible D gene (6 bases). The TCR comes from a woman older than 75 in a cohort sampled during active or convalescent COVID-19. The material sequenced was peripheral blood. This chain's CDR3 is CASSRDSPGTGELFF. The CDR3 DNA is TGTGCCAGCAGCCGGGACTCCCCGGGCACCGGGGAGCTGTTTTTT.